This T cell receptor (beta chain) was identified in a study of OX40 agonist ivuxolimab in advanced cancers. About the study: Melanoma, hepatocellular carcinoma, head and neck or renal cell cancer occurred in dose-escalation patients.

CDR1 is LGHNA and CDR2 is YSLEER in the germline V gene. CDR3 length: 15 residues. The trim removed 3 bases at V and 3 bases at J, leaving 6 bases unmatched. This clone has only a few counts. Its antigen is still unknown. Systemic immunosuppression or autoimmune disease history was grounds to exclude patients. TCRdb's copy holds only in-frame clones and misses some; the assay was immunoSEQ multiplex PCR. The sample comprises some 50,000 clones, roughly four fifths of which are singletons, and over 1.5% rests with the top ten. Whole-study results and caveats: In CD8+ T cells, expanded clones were on average more numerous than in CD4+.

The starting material was CD4+ or CD8+ T cells sorted from blood, obtained in a trial of the OX40 agonist ivuxolimab. The rearrangement joins TRBV4-3 to TRBJ2-7; 9 nucleotides align to TRBD1. The TCR comes from an adult with an advanced solid tumor such as melanoma, head and neck, liver or kidney cancer. CDR3 DNA: TGCGCCAGCAGCCAGTCTTGGGACAGGGACTACGAGCAGTACTTC. Amino acids: CASSQSWDRDYEQYF.